These 15 T cell receptor beta chains came from one sample sequenced in a study of long-term antiretroviral therapy in people with HIV. Sequencing used immunoSEQ v3.0 at survey level. The repertoire was sequenced with immunoSEQ multiplex PCR; TCRdb's copy has only in-frame clones and lacks some. The top ten hold 2.7% of the sample, which has tens of thousands of clones, nearly 95% seen once. The sequenced sample was unsorted PBMCs, obtained 3.7 years after starting antiretroviral therapy. The receptors were sampled from a woman aged 45-59 years with HIV.

The chain has TRBV30 and TRBJ1-6; D uncertain. The V end was cut by 0 bases, the J end by 5 bases, with 2 bases between. CDR1 is GTSNPN, CDR2 SVGIG, per germline (reference sequence). The CDR3 sequence is 12 residues long. The CDR3 DNA is TGTGCCTGGAGTGTAGATAATTCACCCCTCCACTTT. It encodes CAWSVDNSPLHF.

The rearrangement links TRBV20-1 to TRBJ1-1; TRBD1 might be the D (6 bases). The CDR3 is 11 amino acids. The V end was cut by 8 bases, the J end by 2 bases, with 9 bases between. Germline CDR1 is DFQATT and CDR2 is SNEGSKA (reference sequence). The CDR3 protein is CSPQGNTEAFF. The DNA of the CDR3 is TGCAGTCCACAGGGAAACACTGAAGCTTTCTTT.

This chain uses TRBV19 with TRBJ1-1; TRBD1 aligns across 8 bases. Trimming removed 7 bases from V and 1 base from J; junction bases left unmatched: 5. CDR1 and CDR2 (germline): LNHDA, SQIVND (reference sequence). This CDR3 spans 14 amino acids. DNA for the CDR3: TGTGCCAGTACCCTCCAGGGGGCGAACACTGAAGCTTTCTTT. Its translation: CASTLQGANTEAFF.

There are a few counts of this clone. The genes are TRBV15 and TRBJ1-4; no clear D. The CDR3 runs 14 residues. Trimming took off 3 bases at V and 7 bases at J, with 12 bases between the two ends. Germline V lookup: CDR1 LNHNV, CDR2 YYDKDF (reference sequence). The CDR3 here is CATSRGGVGEKLFF. The CDR3, as DNA: TGTGCCACCAGCAGGGGAGGAGTGGGTGAAAAACTGTTTTTT. Full variable domain (rest looked up from reference TRBV15 and TRBJ1-4): DAMVIQNPRYQVTQFGKPVTLSCSQTLNHNVMYWYQQKSSQAPKLLFHYYDKDFNNEADTPDNFQSRRPNTSFCFLDIRSPGLGDTAMYLCATSRGGVGEKLFFGSGTQLSVL.

The chain joins TRBV27 to TRBJ2-7; D possibly matches TRBD1 or TRBD2 (5 bases each). Germline CDR1 MNHEY, CDR2 SMNVEV (reference sequence). The CDR3 is 13 amino acids. Trimming took 4 bases from V and 7 from J, leaving 14 bases between them. This CDR3 is CASSSGTGVEQYF. The DNA of the CDR3 is TGTGCCAGCAGTTCCGGGACGGGTGTGGAGCAGTACTTC.

The chain joins TRBV27 to TRBJ2-1; 9 nucleotides match TRBD1. The J segment lost 7 bases and the V segment lost 6 bases, leaving 13 bases of the junction unmatched. Germline CDR1 reads MNHEY; CDR2 reads SMNVEV (reference sequence). This CDR3 is built from 16 residues. The CDR3 DNA reads as TGTGCCAGCAGCCCGGGACAGGGCGAGGGAACGAATGAGCAGTTCTTC. Amino acid sequence: CASSPGQGEGTNEQFF.

The chain has TRBV15 and TRBJ2-1, with D tentatively TRBD2 (5 bases). The CDR3 is 16 residues long. V lost 2 bases and J 4 bases, leaving 15 bases between the germline ends. CDR1 is LNHNV, CDR2 YYDKDF, per germline (reference sequence). This CDR3 is CATSRSPLDSYNEQFF. The DNA of the CDR3 is TGTGCCACCAGCAGATCCCCACTAGACTCATACAATGAGCAGTTCTTC.

This CDR3 is CASSSDGFSTDTQYF. The DNA for the CDR3 is TGTGCCAGCAGCTCGGACGGTTTTAGCACAGATACGCAGTATTTT. The rearrangement uses TRBV7-8 and TRBJ2-3, with D unclear. From germline, CDR1 is SGHVS and CDR2 FQNEAQ. The germline V and J ends were trimmed by 4 bases and 0 bases, with 11 bases remaining between them. There are 15 residues in the CDR3. The full variable domain, in which reference TRBV7-8 and TRBJ2-3 provide the parts outside the CDR3, is GAGVSQSPRYKVAKRGQDVALRCDPISGHVSLFWYQQALGQGPEFLTYFQNEAQLDKSGLPSDRFFAERPEGSVSTLKIQRTQQEDSAVYLCASSSDGFSTDTQYFGPGTRLTVL.

J is TRBJ1-5 and V is TRBV6-6, with 8 bases fitting TRBD1. J lost 3 bases, V lost 6 bases, and 7 bases had no gene match. The CDR3 covers 15 residues. Germline V gene sequence: CDR1 MNHNY, CDR2 SVGAGI (reference sequence). This CDR3 is CASRPTGALNQPQHF. CDR3 coding DNA: TGTGCCAGCAGGCCGACAGGGGCTCTCAATCAGCCCCAGCATTTT.

CDR3 nucleotide sequence: TGTGCCAGCAGTTACTCGTGGAGGGGAAACACCGGGGAGCTGTTTTTT. Translated, it gives CASSYSWRGNTGELFF. The rearrangement links TRBV6-5 to TRBJ2-2, with a possible D match to TRBD2 (6 bases). The V end was cut by 0 bases, the J end by 2 bases, with 10 bases between. CDR1 and CDR2 from the germline V gene are MNHEY and SVGAGI. The CDR3 has 16 amino acids.

The CDR3 nucleotides are TGTGCCATCAGTGTGGGAGTGGATCAGCCCCAGCATTTT. Translating it yields CAISVGVDQPQHF. The V and J genes are TRBV10-3 and TRBJ1-5; D call uncertain. Between the trimmed V and J ends, which lost 4 bases and 5 bases, there was a span of 9 bases. CDR3 length: 13 residues. From germline, CDR1 is ENHRY and CDR2 SYGVKD.

This chain joins TRBV6-5 and TRBJ1-2, with D uncertain. From germline, CDR1 is MNHEY and CDR2 SVGAGI. V dropped 0 bases and J dropped 6 bases, with 11 bases sitting between them. The CDR3 is 14 residues long. CDR3 in DNA: TGTGCCAGCAGTTACTCGCCCCGGGTCGATGGCTACACCTTC. It translates to CASSYSPRVDGYTF.

The rearrangement joins TRBV2 to TRBJ2-5; D unresolved. Germline V lookup: CDR1 SNHLY, CDR2 FYNNEI. The CDR3 has 12 amino acids. V was cut by 6 bases and J by 1 base, with 6 bases left in between. The DNA of the CDR3 is TGTGCCAGCAGCCAACTCCAAGAGACCCAGTACTTC. This codes for CASSQLQETQYF.

This chain joins TRBV6-5 and TRBJ2-7; 10 positions agree with TRBD1. The V and J ends lost 2 bases and 3 bases, in that order; junction bases with no gene match: 1. The germline V gene has CDR1 MNHEY and CDR2 SVGAGI. The CDR3 is 14 residues long. The CDR3 nucleotides are TGTGCCAGCAGTTACGGACAGGGGGGCTACGAGCAGTACTTC. This sequence encodes CASSYGQGGYEQYF.

A single count supports this clone. The chain has TRBV5-1 and TRBJ1-6, with 8 bases lining up with TRBD1. The CDR3 totals 15 residues. CDR1 SGHRS and CDR2 YFSETQ come from the germline V gene. V was pared by 1 base and J by 8 bases, with 5 bases of the junction left unmatched. This CDR3 reads CASSLHDRGDSPLHF. The CDR3 nucleotides are TGCGCCAGCAGCTTGCACGACAGGGGAGATTCACCCCTCCACTTT.